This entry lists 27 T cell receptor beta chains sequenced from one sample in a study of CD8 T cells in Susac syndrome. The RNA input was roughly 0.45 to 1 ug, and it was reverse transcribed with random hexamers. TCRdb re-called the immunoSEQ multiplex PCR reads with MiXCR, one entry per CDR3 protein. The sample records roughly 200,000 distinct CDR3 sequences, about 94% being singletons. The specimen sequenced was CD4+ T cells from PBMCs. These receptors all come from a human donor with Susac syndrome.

The CDR3 spells CASSDPDRDQPQHF. Written as DNA, the CDR3 is TGTGCCAGCAGTGATCCCGACAGGGATCAGCCCCAGCATTTT. The chain recombines TRBV2 with TRBJ1-5, with 7 bases fitting TRBD1. This CDR3 region has 14 residues. Trimming cost V 3 bases and J 5 bases; bases outside gene matches: 4. CDR1 and CDR2 from the germline V gene are SNHLY and FYNNEI.

The CDR3 DNA reads as TGCAGTGCTAGAGATTATACGAGCGGGAGGGTGGCCGGGGAGCTGTTTTTT. It yields the protein CSARDYTSGRVAGELFF. The rearrangement links TRBV20-1 to TRBJ2-2, with 10 bases identical to TRBD2. V lost 0 bases and J lost 6; bases outside the gene matches: 10. Looked up from germline, CDR1 is DFQATT and CDR2 is SNEGSKA (reference sequence). The CDR3 runs to 17 residues.

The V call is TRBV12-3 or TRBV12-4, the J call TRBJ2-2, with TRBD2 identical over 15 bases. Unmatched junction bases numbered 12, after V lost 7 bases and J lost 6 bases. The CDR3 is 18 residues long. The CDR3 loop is CASITGLAGGRLSGELFF. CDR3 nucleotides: TGTGCCAGCATTACGGGACTAGCGGGAGGTCGGCTTTCCGGGGAGCTGTTTTTT.

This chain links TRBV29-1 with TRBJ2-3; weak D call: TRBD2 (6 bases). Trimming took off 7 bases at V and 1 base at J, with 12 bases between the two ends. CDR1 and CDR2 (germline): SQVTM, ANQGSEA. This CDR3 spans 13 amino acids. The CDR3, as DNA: TGCAGCGCCAAAACGGGGGGCACAGATACGCAGTATTTT. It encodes CSAKTGGTDTQYF.

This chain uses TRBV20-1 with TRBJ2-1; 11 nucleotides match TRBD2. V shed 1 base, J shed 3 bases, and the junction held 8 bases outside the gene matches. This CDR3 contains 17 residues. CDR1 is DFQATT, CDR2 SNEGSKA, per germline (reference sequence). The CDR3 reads CSARVTSGRGDYNEQFF. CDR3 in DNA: TGCAGTGCTAGAGTCACTAGCGGGAGAGGCGACTACAATGAGCAGTTCTTC.

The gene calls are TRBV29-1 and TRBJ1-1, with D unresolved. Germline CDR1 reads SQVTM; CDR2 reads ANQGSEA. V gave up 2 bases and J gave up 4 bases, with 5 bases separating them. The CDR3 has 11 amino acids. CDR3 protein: CSVESATEAFF. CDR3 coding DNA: TGCAGCGTTGAATCAGCCACTGAAGCTTTCTTT. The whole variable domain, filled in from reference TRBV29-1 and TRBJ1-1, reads SAVISQKPSRDICQRGTSLTIQCQVDSQVTMMFWYRQQPGQSLTLIATANQGSEATYESGFVIDKFPISRPNLTFSTLTVSNMSPEDSSIYLCSVESATEAFFGQGTRLTVV.

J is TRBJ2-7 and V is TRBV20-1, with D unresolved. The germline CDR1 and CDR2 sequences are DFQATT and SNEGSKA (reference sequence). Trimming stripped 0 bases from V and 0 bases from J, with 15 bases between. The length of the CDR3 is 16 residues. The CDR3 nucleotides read TGCAGTGCTAGAGAGAGAGGACCGAAAAGCTCCTACGAGCAGTACTTC. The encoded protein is CSARERGPKSSYEQYF.

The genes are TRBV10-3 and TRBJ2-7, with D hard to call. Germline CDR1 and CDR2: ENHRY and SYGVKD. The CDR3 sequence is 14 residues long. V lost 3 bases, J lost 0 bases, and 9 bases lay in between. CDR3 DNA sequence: TGTGCCATCAGTGAAGTAGGTAGCTCCTACGAGCAGTACTTC. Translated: CAISEVGSSYEQYF.

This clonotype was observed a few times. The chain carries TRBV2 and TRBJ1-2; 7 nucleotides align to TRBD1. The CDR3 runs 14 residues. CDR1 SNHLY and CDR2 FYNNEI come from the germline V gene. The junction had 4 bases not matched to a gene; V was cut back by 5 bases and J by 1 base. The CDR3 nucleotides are TGTGCCAGCAGTCGGGACAGATTTAACTATGGCTACACCTTC. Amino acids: CASSRDRFNYGYTF.

CDR3 sequence: CASSPDKAFSYEQYF. The CDR3 bases are TGTGCCAGCAGCCCGGACAAGGCCTTCTCCTACGAGCAGTACTTC. The chain couples TRBV3-1 to TRBJ2-7, with a possible D match to TRBD1 (5 bases). CDR1 is LGHDT, CDR2 YNNKEL, per germline (reference sequence). V shed 4 bases and J shed 0 bases, with 13 bases lying between them. The CDR3 contains 15 residues.

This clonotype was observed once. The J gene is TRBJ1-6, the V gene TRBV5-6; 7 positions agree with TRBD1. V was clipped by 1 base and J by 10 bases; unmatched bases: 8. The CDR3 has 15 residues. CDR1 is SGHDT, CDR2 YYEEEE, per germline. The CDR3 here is CASSLFATGNSPLHF. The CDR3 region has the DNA TGTGCCAGCAGCTTGTTTGCGACAGGGAACTCACCCCTCCACTTT.

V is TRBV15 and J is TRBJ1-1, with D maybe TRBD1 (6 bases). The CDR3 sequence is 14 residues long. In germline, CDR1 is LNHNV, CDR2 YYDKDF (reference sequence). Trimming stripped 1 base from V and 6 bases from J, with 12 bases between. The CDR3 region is CATSRVRGGAEAFF. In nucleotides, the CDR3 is TGTGCCACCAGCAGAGTAAGGGGGGGGGCTGAAGCTTTCTTT.

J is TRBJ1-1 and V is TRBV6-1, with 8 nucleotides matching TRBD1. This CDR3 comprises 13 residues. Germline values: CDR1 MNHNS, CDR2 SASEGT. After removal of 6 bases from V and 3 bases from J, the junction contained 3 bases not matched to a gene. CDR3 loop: CASSMTGDTEAFF. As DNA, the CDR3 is TGTGCCAGCAGCATGACAGGGGACACTGAAGCTTTCTTT.

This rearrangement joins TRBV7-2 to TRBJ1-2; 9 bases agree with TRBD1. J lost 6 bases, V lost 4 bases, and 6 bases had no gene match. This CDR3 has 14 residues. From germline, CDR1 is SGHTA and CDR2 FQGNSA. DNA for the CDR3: TGTGCCAGCAGCTACCGGGACAGGGACCATGGCTACACCTTC. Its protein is CASSYRDRDHGYTF.

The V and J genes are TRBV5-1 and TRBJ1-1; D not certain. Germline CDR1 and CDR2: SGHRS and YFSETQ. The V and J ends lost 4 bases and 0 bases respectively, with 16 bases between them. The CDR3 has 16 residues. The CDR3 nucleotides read TGCGCCAGCAGCCCCTCCCCCGGGGAGATGAACACTGAAGCTTTCTTT. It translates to CASSPSPGEMNTEAFF.

The CDR3 here is CSAREGAGAVNEQFF. CDR3 coding DNA: TGCAGTGCTAGAGAGGGAGCGGGAGCGGTGAATGAGCAGTTCTTC. The V gene is TRBV20-1, the J gene TRBJ2-1; TRBD2 agrees at 8 bases. Germline V lookup: CDR1 DFQATT, CDR2 SNEGSKA (reference sequence). V shed 0 bases, J shed 7 bases, and the junction held 8 bases outside the gene matches. This CDR3 has 15 residues.

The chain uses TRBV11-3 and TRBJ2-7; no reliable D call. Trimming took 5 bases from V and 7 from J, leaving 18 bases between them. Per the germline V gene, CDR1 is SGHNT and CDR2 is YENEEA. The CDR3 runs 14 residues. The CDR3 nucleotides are TGTGCCAGCAGCCAGTCCCGGGCCGCACAGGAGCAGTACTTC. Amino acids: CASSQSRAAQEQYF.

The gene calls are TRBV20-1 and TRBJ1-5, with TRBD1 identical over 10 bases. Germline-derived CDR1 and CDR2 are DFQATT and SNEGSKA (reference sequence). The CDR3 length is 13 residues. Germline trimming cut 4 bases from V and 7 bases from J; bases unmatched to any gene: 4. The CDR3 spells CSAIDRGRQPQHF. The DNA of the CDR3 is TGCAGTGCTATAGACAGGGGGCGGCAGCCCCAGCATTTT.

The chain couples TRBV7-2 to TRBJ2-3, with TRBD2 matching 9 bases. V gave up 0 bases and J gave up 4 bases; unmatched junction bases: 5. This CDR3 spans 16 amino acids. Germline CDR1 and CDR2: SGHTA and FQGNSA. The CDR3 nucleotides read TGTGCCAGCAGCTTAGCAGCGGGAGGTCGTGCAGATACGCAGTATTTT. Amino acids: CASSLAAGGRADTQYF.

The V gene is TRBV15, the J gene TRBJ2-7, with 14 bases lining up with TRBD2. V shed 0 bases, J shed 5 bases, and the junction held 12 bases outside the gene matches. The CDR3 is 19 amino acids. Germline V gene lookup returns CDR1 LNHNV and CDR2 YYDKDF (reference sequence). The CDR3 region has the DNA TGTGCCACCAGCAGAGATGGAGGGACTAGCGGGAGTGTGTATAACGAGCAGTACTTC. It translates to CATSRDGGTSGSVYNEQYF.

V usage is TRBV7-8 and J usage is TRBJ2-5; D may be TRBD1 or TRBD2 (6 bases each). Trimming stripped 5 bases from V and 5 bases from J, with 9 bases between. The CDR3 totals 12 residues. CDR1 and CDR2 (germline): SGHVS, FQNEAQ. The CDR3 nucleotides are TGTGCCAGCAGCGGGGGGCGGGAGACCCAGTACTTC. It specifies CASSGGRETQYF.

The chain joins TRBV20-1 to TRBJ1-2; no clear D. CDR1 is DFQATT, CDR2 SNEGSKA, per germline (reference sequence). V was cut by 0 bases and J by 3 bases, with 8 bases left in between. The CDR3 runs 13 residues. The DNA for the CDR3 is TGCAGTGCTAGAGAAAGGCGGGACTATGGCTACACCTTC. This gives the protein CSARERRDYGYTF.

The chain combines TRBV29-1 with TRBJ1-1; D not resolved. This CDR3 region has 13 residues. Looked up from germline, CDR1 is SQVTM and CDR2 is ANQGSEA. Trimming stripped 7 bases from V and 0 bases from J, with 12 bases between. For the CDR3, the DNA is TGCAGCGGCGGGTCTCATTTGAACACTGAAGCTTTCTTT. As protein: CSGGSHLNTEAFF.

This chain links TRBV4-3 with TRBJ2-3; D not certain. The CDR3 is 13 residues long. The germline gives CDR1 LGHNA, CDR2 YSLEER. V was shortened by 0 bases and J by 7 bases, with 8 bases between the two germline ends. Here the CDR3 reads CASSQDAPYTQYF. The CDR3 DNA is TGCGCCAGCAGCCAAGATGCACCATATACGCAGTATTTT.

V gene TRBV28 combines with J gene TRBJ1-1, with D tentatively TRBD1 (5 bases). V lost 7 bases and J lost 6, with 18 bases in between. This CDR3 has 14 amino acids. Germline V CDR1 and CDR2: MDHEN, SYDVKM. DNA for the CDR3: TGTGCCAGCACCGCGCGGGGGAGTTTGGCTGAAGCTTTCTTT. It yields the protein CASTARGSLAEAFF.

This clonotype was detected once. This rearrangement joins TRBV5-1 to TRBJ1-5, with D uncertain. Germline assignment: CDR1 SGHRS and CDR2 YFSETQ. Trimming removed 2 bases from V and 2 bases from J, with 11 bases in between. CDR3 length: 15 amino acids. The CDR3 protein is CASSLSGMGNQPQHF. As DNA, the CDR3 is TGCGCCAGCAGCTTATCAGGAATGGGCAATCAGCCCCAGCATTTT.

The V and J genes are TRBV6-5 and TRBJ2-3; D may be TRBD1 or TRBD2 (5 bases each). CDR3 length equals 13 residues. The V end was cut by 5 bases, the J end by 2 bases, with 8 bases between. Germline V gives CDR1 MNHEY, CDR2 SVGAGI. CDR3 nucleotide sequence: TGTGCCAGCAGTGGGACCGCCACAGATACGCAGTATTTT. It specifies CASSGTATDTQYF.